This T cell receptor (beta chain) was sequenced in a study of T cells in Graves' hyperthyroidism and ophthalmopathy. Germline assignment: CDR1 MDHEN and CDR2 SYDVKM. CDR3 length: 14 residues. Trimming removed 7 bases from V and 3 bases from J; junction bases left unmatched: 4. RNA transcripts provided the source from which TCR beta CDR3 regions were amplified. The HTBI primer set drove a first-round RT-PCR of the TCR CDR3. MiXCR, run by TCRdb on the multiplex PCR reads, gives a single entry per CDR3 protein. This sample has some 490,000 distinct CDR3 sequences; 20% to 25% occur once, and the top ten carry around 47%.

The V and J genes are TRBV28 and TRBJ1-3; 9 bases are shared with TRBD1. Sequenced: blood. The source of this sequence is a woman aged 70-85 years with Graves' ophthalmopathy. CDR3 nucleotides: TGTGCCAGCACCCCGGGACAGGGTGGAAACACCATATATTTT. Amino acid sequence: CASTPGQGGNTIYF.